A selection of T cell receptor beta chains follows, all from one sample in a study of patients with pleural tuberculosis. TCRdb fed the reads into MiXCR, producing one record per CDR3 protein. Here the sample spans some 29,000 distinct CDR3 sequences, over 15% being singletons. Sample: peripheral blood. The receptor set was obtained from a human donor with pleural tuberculosis. Each CDR3 is given with its conserved first and last residue. The D gene is left open where the match is weak. Size tells how often a clone was seen (once, few, many) or the class of an expanded clone, and some rows leave it out.

>medium-sized|NA|TRBV27|TRBJ2-7
TGTGCCAGCAGTCTTGCCCAGGCTCGGGAGCAGTACTTC
CASSLAQAREQYF
>NA|NA|TRBV11-2|TRBJ2-7
TGTGCCAGCAGCTTAGGCAGGGAGTGCGAGCAGCACTTC
CASSLGRECEQHF
>many|NA|TRBV6-5|TRBJ2-1
TGTGCCAGCAGTTACGACGGGGGCTCCTACAATGAGCAGTTCTTC
CASSYDGGSYNEQFF
>NA|NA|TRBV4-2|TRBJ1-1
TGTGCCAGCGGCCCCCGGCGCGCGGACACTGAAGCTTTCTTT
CASGPRRADTEAFF
>many|NA|TRBV4-1|TRBJ1-2
TGCGCCAGCAGCCAAGTAGGAGCCAACTATGGCTACACCTTC
CASSQVGANYGYTF
>many|NA|TRBV24-1|TRBJ1-2
NA
CATSVPGSYGYTF
>many|TRBD1|TRBV7-9|TRBJ1-2
TGTGCCAGCGAGGTACAGGGGGCTGGTGGCTACACCTTC
CASEVQGAGGYTF
>many|TRBD1|TRBV18|TRBJ1-5
TGTGCCAGCTCACTAAAGGGGGACAGGTGGCAGCATTTT
CASSLKGDRWQHF
>many|NA|TRBV12-3/TRBV12-4|TRBJ2-2
TGTGCCAGCAGCCCGCAGGCGGGCAGGGCGAACACCGGGGAGCTGTTTTTT
CASSPQAGRANTGELFF
>many|NA|TRBV5-1|TRBJ1-1
TGCGCCAGCAGCTTGGACGGCCTAGGGGGCACTGAAGCTTTCTTT
CASSLDGLGGTEAFF
>NA|NA|TRBV7-9|TRBJ1-4
TGTGCCAGCAGCTCCCTGACAGGCACTAATGCAAAACTATTTTTT
CASSSLTGTNAKLFF
>many|NA|TRBV5-6|TRBJ1-4
TGTGCCAGCAGAGATGGCGAAAACGAAAAACTGTTTTTT
CASRDGENEKLFF
>many|NA|TRBV12-3/TRBV12-4|TRBJ1-5
TGTGCCAGCAGTTTTAATGATGGCAATCAGCCCCAGCATTTT
CASSFNDGNQPQHF
>many|NA|TRBV6-2/TRBV6-3|TRBJ2-6
TGTGCCAGCAGTTGGGCCGCTCACGGGGCCAACGTCCTGACTTTC
CASSWAAHGANVLTF
>many|NA|TRBV7-9|TRBJ2-5
TGTGCCAGCAGCTTATACGTCTCTGAAAACCAAGAGACCCAGTACTTC
CASSLYVSENQETQYF
>many|NA|TRBV20-1|TRBJ2-7
TGCAGTGTCAACGCGAGAGGGGCAGAATACGAGCAGTACTTC
CSVNARGAEYEQYF
>NA|NA|TRBV27|TRBJ1-2
TGTGTCAGCAGTTTAACGGGGATCCCACGAAGGGACTATGGCTACACCTTC
CVSSLTGIPRRDYGYTF
>many|NA|TRBV2|TRBJ2-3
TGTGCCAGCAGAGCCCGAGGGGGCACAGATACGCAGTATTTT
CASRARGGTDTQYF
>many|NA|TRBV12-3/TRBV12-4|TRBJ1-5
TGTGCCAGCACCTCGGGGGCCCATCAGCCCCAGCATTTT
CASTSGAHQPQHF
>many|NA|TRBV15|TRBJ1-1
TGTGCCACCAGCAGAGAAGGGAGGGGTTTCTTT
CATSREGRGFF
>many|NA|TRBV19|TRBJ2-2
TGTGCCAGTATGGGGTACGGGGCGGACACCGGGGAGCTGTTTTTT
CASMGYGADTGELFF
>NA|TRBD1|TRBV6-2/TRBV6-3|TRBJ1-1
TGTGCCAGCAGTACAGGACAGGGGTACACTGAAGCTTTCTTT
CASSTGQGYTEAFF
>many|TRBD1|TRBV7-2|TRBJ2-7
TGTGCCAGCAGCTCGACCGACCGGGACAGCGAGTTTACCTACGAGCAGTACTTC
CASSSTDRDSEFTYEQYF
>many|NA|TRBV16|TRBJ2-7
TGTGCCAGCAGCCAATTTGGGACCGGTGGCGAGCAGTACTTC
CASSQFGTGGEQYF
>many|TRBD1|TRBV7-2|TRBJ2-7
TGTGCCAGCAGCTTCCTTGGACAGGTCAGCTCCTACGAGCAGTACTTC
CASSFLGQVSSYEQYF
>many|TRBD1|TRBV14|TRBJ1-1
TGTGCCAGCAGCGACAGGGGAAAAGCTTTCTTT
CASSDRGKAFF
>many|NA|TRBV15|TRBJ1-4
TGTGCCACCAGCAGAGACAGGGACACTAATGAAAAACTGTTTTTT
CATSRDRDTNEKLFF
>many|NA|TRBV12-3/TRBV12-4|TRBJ1-1
TGTGCCAGCAGTTTAAGCGTCATATCTGAAGCTTTCTTT
CASSLSVISEAFF
>many|NA|TRBV2|TRBJ2-2
TGTGCCAGCACCTTGGGAAGGACCGGGGAGCTGTTTTTT
CASTLGRTGELFF
>many|NA|TRBV6-1|TRBJ1-2
TGTGCCAGCGCGACAGGTTATGGCTACACCTTC
CASATGYGYTF